This entry features one T cell receptor (beta chain) sequence. Antigen specificity is unknown. Each subset's genomic DNA was split evenly across several immunoSEQ plates. The method was immunoSEQ multiplex PCR; TCRdb's version includes in-frame clones alone and lacks a portion of them. The repertoire holds about 690,000 clones, with about 92% as singletons. This sample was taken from a study of shared clonotypes between healthy human individuals. Study-wide results and limits: Rarefaction exposed incomplete sorted-subset sequencing despite large depth. Larger estimated richness was generally recorded for naive subsets relative to memory subsets.

The ends were cut back, 0 bases at V and 4 bases at J, with 13 bases in the middle. Germline V lookup: CDR1 SGDLS, CDR2 YYNGEE. The CDR3 spans 16 residues. CD8 memory merged CD45RO+ cells and CCR7-negative CD45RA+ TemRA cells into one population. Sequences were obtained from memory CD8+ T cells from PBMCs. As for subset: CD45RO+ cells pooled with CCR7-negative TemRA cells. This sequence originates from a man aged 18-30 years in good health. Some clones in this sample may be carry-over from other donors' samples. The chain recombines TRBV9 with TRBJ1-4; the D is unclear. As DNA, the CDR3 is TGTGCCAGCAGCGTAGAAGGTGGCACGTATAATGAAAAACTGTTTTTT. The encoded protein is CASSVEGGTYNEKLFF. The full variable domain, with the rest looked up from reference TRBV9 and TRBJ1-4, is DSGVTQTPKHLITATGQRVTLRCSPRSGDLSVYWYQQSLDQGLQFLIQYYNGEERAKGNILERFSAQQFPDLHSELNLSSLELGDSALYFCASSVEGGTYNEKLFFGSGTQLSVL.